This TCR beta chain was profiled in a study of T cell responses to AZD1222 COVID-19 vaccine. Regarding the study as a whole: A mostly white British donor set with more females was recruited, and clonal diversity was possibly underestimated.

Assay: immunoSEQ multiplex PCR; the TCRdb copy retains only in-frame clones and omits some. The data show 46,000 or so clones, about 90% seen once. A word on this clone: Antigen specificity is unknown.

The CDR3 covers 15 residues. The germline CDR1 and CDR2 sequences are LGHNA and YNFKEQ. Germline trimming cut 0 bases from V and 7 bases from J; bases unmatched to any gene: 7. The receptor's source is an adult who received the AZD1222 COVID-19 vaccine. The sequencing here drew on peripheral blood, taken 28 days after the second AZD1222 dose. The chain recombines TRBV4-2 with TRBJ1-2, with TRBD1 identical over 8 bases. The CDR3 nucleotides are TGTGCCAGCAGCCAAGACAGGGGGCGAGATGTTGGCTACACCTTC. Its protein product is CASSQDRGRDVGYTF.